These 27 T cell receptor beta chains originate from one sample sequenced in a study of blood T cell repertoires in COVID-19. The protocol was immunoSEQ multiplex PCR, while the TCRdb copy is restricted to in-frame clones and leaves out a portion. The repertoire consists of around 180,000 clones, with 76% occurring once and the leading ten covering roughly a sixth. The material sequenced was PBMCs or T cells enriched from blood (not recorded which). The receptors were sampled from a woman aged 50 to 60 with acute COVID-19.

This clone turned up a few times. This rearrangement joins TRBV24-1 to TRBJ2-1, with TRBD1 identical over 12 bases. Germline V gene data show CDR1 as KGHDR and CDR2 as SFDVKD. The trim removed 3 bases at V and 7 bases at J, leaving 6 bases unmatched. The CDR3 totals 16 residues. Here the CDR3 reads CATSDPGQGATNEQFF. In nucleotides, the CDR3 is TGTGCCACCAGTGATCCGGGACAGGGGGCAACGAATGAGCAGTTCTTC.

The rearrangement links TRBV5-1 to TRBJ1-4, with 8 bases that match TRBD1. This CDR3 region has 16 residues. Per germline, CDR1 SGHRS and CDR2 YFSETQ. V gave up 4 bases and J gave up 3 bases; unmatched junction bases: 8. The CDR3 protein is CASSRQGFGSNEKLFF. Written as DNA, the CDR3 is TGCGCCAGCAGCCGACAGGGGTTTGGCTCTAATGAAAAACTGTTTTTT.

Here the CDR3 reads CASSSDRGNYGYTF. CDR3 bases: TGCGCCAGCAGCTCTGACAGGGGTAACTATGGCTACACCTTC. The rearrangement joins TRBV5-1 to TRBJ1-2; 8 bases map to TRBD1. The CDR3 contains 14 residues. After removal of 3 bases from V and 1 base from J, the junction contained 2 bases not matched to a gene. Per the germline V gene, CDR1 is SGHRS and CDR2 is YFSETQ.

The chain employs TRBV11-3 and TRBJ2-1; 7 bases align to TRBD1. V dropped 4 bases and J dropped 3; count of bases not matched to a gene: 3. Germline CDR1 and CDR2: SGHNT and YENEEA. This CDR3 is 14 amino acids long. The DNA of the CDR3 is TGTGCCAGCAGCTCCAGACAGGGCTACAATGAGCAGTTCTTC. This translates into CASSSRQGYNEQFF.

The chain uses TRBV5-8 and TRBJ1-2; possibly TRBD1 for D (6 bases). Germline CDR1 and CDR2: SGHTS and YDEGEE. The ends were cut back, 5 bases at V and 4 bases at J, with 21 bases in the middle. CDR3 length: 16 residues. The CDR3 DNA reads TGTGCCAGCAGACCTAGGACAGAGAGGGTTGTCTATGGCTACACCTTC. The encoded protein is CASRPRTERVVYGYTF.

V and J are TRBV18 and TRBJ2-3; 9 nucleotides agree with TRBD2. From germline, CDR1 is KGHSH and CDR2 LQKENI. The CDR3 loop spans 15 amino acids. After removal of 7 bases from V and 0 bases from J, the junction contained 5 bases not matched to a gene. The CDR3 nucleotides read TGTGCCAGCTTGGACGGACTAGCGAGCACAGATACGCAGTATTTT. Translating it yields CASLDGLASTDTQYF. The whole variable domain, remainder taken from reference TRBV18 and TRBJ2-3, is NAGVMQNPRHLVRRRGQEARLRCSPMKGHSHVYWYRQLPEEGLKFMVYLQKENIIDESGMPKERFSAEFPKEGPSILRIQQVVRGDSAAYFCASLDGLASTDTQYFGPGTRLTVL.

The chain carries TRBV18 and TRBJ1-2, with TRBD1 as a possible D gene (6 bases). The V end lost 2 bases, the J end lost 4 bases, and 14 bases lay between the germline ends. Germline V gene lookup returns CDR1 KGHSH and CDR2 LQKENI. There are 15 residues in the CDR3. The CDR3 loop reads CASSPGQINVYGYTF. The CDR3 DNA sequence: TGTGCCAGCTCACCAGGACAGATCAATGTCTATGGCTACACCTTC.

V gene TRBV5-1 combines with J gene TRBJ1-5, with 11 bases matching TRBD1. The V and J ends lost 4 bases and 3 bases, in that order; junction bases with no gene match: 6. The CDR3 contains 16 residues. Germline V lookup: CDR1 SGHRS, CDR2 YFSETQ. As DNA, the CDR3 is TGCGCCAGCAGCCCCGGGACAGGGGGGCCCAATCAGCCCCAGCATTTT. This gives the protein CASSPGTGGPNQPQHF.

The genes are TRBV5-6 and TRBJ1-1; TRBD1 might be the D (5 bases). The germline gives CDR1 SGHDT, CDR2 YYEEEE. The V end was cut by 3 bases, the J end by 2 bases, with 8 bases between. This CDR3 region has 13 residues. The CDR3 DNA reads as TGTGCCAGCAGCTGGGGGACTAACACTGAAGCTTTCTTT. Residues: CASSWGTNTEAFF.

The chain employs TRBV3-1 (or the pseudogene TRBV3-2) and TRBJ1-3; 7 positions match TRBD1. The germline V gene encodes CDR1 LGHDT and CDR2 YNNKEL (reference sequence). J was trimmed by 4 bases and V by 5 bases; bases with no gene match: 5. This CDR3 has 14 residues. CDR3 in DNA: TGTGCCAGCAGCTGGGACAGCCAGGGAAACACCATATATTTT. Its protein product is CASSWDSQGNTIYF.

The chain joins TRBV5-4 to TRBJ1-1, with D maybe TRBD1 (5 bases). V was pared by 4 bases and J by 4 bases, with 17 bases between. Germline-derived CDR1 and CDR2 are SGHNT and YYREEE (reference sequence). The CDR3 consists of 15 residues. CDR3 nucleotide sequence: TGTGCCAGCAGCCCCTGGGCAGGGCGGCCCACTGAAGCTTTCTTT. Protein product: CASSPWAGRPTEAFF.

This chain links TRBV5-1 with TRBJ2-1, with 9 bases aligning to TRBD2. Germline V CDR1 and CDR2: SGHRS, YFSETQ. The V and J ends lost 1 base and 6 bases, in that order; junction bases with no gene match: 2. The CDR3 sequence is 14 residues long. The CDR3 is CASSLRRGGNEQFF. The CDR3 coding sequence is TGCGCCAGCAGCTTGCGGCGGGGGGGCAATGAGCAGTTCTTC.

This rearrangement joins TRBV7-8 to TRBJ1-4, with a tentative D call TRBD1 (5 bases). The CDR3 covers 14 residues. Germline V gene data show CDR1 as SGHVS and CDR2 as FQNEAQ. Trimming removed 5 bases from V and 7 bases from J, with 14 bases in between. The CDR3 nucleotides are TGTGCCAGCAGCGCTGAAGCAGGGCTTGAAAAACTGTTTTTT. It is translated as CASSAEAGLEKLFF.

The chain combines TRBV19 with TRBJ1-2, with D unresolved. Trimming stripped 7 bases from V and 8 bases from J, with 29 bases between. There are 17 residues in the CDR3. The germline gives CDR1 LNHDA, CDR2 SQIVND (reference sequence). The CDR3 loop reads CASTPGEAGLGVSGYTF. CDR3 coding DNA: TGTGCCAGTACCCCTGGGGAGGCGGGTCTCGGGGTCAGCGGCTACACCTTC.

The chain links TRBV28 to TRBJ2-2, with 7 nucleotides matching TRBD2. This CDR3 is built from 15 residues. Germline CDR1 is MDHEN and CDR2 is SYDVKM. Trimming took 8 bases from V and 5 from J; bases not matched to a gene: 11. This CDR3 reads CASALSGGRTGELFF. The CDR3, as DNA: TGTGCCAGCGCCCTATCCGGGGGGAGGACCGGGGAGCTGTTTTTT.

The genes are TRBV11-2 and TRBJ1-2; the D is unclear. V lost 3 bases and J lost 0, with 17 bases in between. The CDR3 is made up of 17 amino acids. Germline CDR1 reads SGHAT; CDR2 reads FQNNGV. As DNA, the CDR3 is TGTGCCAGCAGCTTTCCGACCCGAGGGCAAGCTAACTATGGCTACACCTTC. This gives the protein CASSFPTRGQANYGYTF.

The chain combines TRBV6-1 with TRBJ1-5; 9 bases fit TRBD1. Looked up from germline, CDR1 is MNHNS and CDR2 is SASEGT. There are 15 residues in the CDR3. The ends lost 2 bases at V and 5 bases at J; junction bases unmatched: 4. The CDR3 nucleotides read TGTGCCAGCAGTGAATTGACAGGGGGGTATCAGCCCCAGCATTTT. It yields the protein CASSELTGGYQPQHF.

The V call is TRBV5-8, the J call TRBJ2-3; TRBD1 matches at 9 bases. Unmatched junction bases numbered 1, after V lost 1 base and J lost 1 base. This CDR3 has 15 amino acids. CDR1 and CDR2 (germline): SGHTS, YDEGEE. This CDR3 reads CASSLTGGGTDTQYF. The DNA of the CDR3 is TGTGCCAGCAGCTTGACAGGGGGCGGCACAGATACGCAGTATTTT.

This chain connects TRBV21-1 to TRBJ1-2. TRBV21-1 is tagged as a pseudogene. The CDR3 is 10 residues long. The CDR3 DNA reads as TGTGCCAGCCGTCTCTATGGCTACACCTTC. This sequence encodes CASRLYGYTF.

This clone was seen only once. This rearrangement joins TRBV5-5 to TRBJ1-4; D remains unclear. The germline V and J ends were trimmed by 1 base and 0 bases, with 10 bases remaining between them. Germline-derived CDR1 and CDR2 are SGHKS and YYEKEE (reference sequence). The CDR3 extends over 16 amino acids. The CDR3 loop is CASSLWAGATNEKLFF. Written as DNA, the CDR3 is TGTGCCAGCAGCTTGTGGGCAGGTGCAACTAATGAAAAACTGTTTTTT.

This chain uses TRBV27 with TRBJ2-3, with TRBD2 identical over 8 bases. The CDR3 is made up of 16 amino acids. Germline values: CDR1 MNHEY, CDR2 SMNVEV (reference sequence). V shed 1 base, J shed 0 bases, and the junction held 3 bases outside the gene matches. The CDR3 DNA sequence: TGTGCCAGCAGTTTATTAGCGGGGACTAGCACAGATACGCAGTATTTT. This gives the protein CASSLLAGTSTDTQYF.

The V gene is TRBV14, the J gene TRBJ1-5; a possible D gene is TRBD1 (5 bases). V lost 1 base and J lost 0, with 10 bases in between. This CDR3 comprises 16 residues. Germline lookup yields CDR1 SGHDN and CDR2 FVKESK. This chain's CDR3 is CASSQGRGNSNQPQHF. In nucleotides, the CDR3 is TGTGCCAGCAGCCAAGGGAGGGGCAATAGCAATCAGCCCCAGCATTTT.

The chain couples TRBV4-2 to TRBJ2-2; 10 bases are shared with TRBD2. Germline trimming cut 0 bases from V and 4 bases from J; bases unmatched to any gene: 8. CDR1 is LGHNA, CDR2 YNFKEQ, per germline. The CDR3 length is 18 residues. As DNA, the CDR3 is TGTGCCAGCAGCCAAGATAGGGGACTAGCGCGTACCACCGGGGAGCTGTTTTTT. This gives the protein CASSQDRGLARTTGELFF.

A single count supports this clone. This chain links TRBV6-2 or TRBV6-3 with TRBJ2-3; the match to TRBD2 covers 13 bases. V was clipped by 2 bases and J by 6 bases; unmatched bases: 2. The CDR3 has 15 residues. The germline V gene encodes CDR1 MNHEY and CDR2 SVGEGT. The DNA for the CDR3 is TGTGCCAGCAGTTACACTAGCGGGGGGGCGGATACGCAGTATTTT. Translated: CASSYTSGGADTQYF.

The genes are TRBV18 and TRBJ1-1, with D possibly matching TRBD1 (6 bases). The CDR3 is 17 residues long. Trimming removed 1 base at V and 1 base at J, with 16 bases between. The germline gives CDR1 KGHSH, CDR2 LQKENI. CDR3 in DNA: TGTGCCAGCTCACCACTTAACCAGGGGCAGGGGAACACTGAAGCTTTCTTT. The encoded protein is CASSPLNQGQGNTEAFF.

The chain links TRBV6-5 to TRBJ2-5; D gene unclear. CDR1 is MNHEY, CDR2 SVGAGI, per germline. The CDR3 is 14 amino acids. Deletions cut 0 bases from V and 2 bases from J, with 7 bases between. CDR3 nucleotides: TGTGCCAGCAGTTACTCGTGGCAGCAAGAGACCCAGTACTTC. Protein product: CASSYSWQQETQYF.

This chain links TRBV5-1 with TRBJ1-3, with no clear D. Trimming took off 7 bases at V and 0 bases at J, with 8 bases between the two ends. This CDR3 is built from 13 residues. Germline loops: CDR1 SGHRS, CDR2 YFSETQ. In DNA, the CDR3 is TGCGCCAGCCGGGTAAACTCTGGAAACACCATATATTTT. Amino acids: CASRVNSGNTIYF.